Below, one T cell receptor (beta chain) is given with its context. Its matching antigen is unknown. The data belong to a study of vaccination and CD4 T cells after COVID-19. About the study: Blood was drawn a median roughly 66 days post second dose, range 14 to 241.

Treatment noted: roughly 10-day PBMC culture with coronavirus spike peptide pools or control peptides (ViraFEST assay). Sequence data for DNA of cultured CD4+ T cells were generated by the Oncomine TCR Beta short-read assay. Researchers extracted genomic DNA from CD4+ T cells that had been cultured. TCRdb redid the calling of the PCR reads with MiXCR, one entry per CDR3 protein. In the table there are some 10,000 distinct CDR3 sequences, 50% to 65% of which are singletons. This CDR3 comprises 11 residues. Germline lookup yields CDR1 DFQATT and CDR2 SNEGSKA (reference sequence). Trimming left V 0 bases short and J 7 bases short, with 7 bases between.

Sequenced: CD4+ T cells from blood, cultured in vitro. The sequence derives from a human donor who had recovered from COVID-19. The rearrangement links TRBV20-1 to TRBJ2-7; possibly TRBD1 for D (5 bases). The CDR3 region has the DNA TGCAGTGCTAGAGAGGGGCGGGAGCAGTACTTC. This encodes CSAREGREQYF.